What follows describes a single T cell receptor (beta chain). Sequencing was performed with immunoSEQ multiplex PCR; in TCRdb, only in-frame clones are kept and a portion is missing. The table shows 80,000 or so clones, with 87% occurring only once. This CDR3 has 18 amino acids. The data were obtained in a study of T cell responses to AZD1222 COVID-19 vaccine. The chain links TRBV21-1 to TRBJ1-3. TRBV21-1 is deemed a pseudogene. This sequence originates from an adult in good health. Here the sequenced sample was peripheral blood, taken on day 0 of AZD1222 vaccination. CDR3 DNA sequence: TGTGCCAGCAGCAAAGAGGGTTTAGTAAAGTGCTCTGGAAACACCATATATTTT. Translated, it gives CASSKEGLVKCSGNTIYF.